A single sample gave rise to the 27 T cell receptor beta chains below, sequenced in a study of regulatory T cells in long-lasting Graves disease. With iRepertoire HTBI primers and Arm-PCR of CDR3 regions, TCR beta libraries were built. TCRdb reprocessed the multiplex PCR reads via MiXCR and lists one record per CDR3 protein. The sample has 350,000 to 450,000 distinct CDR3 sequences; around 23% are singletons. Time point here: persistent/refractory GD, antithyroid drugs over 5 years with positive TRAb. After RNA was extracted from PBMCs, the TCR library was made from it. The material was peripheral blood mononuclear cells (PBMCs), obtained when the disease was refractory, from a patient treated with antithyroid drugs. All receptors come from a female donor with Graves disease.

This clonotype was picked up many times. The V gene is TRBV7-9, the J gene TRBJ2-7, with TRBD2 matching 7 bases. This CDR3 is 16 amino acids long. After removal of 6 bases from V and 3 bases from J, the junction contained 14 bases not matched to a gene. Germline CDR1 is SEHNR and CDR2 is FQNEAQ (reference sequence). The CDR3, as DNA: TGTGCCAGCAGTCGAATCGGTGGCGGGAGAGACTACGAGCAGTACTTC. This translates into CASSRIGGGRDYEQYF.

The J gene is TRBJ2-7, the V gene TRBV14; TRBD2 matches 10 bases. The CDR3 sequence is 15 residues long. Germline V gene sequence: CDR1 SGHDN, CDR2 FVKESK. J lost 2 bases, V lost 7 bases, and 8 bases had no gene match. In nucleotides, the CDR3 is TGTGCCAGCAAGGCTAGCGGGAGTATTGCCTACGAGCAGTACTTC. Its translation: CASKASGSIAYEQYF.

The V gene is TRBV20-1, the J gene TRBJ2-1, with D unclear. CDR3 length: 15 amino acids. Trimming took 4 bases from V and 5 from J, leaving 18 bases between them. Germline V CDR1 and CDR2: DFQATT, SNEGSKA (reference sequence). The CDR3 spells CSAIVPVTPNNEQFF. The CDR3 DNA reads as TGCAGTGCTATTGTACCGGTCACACCAAACAATGAGCAGTTCTTC.

V usage is TRBV18 and J usage is TRBJ1-5; 8 bases match TRBD1. CDR3 length: 15 residues. CDR1 is KGHSH, CDR2 LQKENI, per germline. V shed 5 bases, J shed 6 bases, and the junction held 9 bases outside the gene matches. The CDR3 here is CASSSGQGFGQPQHF. The CDR3 DNA reads TGTGCCAGCTCAAGCGGACAGGGTTTCGGTCAGCCCCAGCATTTT.

The chain employs TRBV27 and TRBJ2-7; D not certain. Germline CDR1 is MNHEY and CDR2 is SMNVEV (reference sequence). Trimming pared 5 bases from V and 0 bases from J, leaving 14 bases between. The CDR3 spans 15 residues. For the CDR3, the DNA is TGTGCCAGCAGTACTTCTCCGGGCAGCTCCTACGAGCAGTACTTC. This codes for CASSTSPGSSYEQYF.

In regard to this clonotype: It may be a read error: a sequence one base away is much more abundant. The chain links TRBV29-1 to TRBJ1-4; a possible D gene is TRBD1 (5 bases). CDR3 length: 11 amino acids. Germline values: CDR1 SQVTM, CDR2 ANQGSEA. CDR3 in amino acids: CSVERDEKLSF. CDR3 bases: TGCAGCGTTGAGCGGGACGAAAAACTGTCTTTT. The full variable domain, in which reference TRBV29-1 and TRBJ1-4 provide the parts outside the CDR3, is SAVISQKPSRDICQRGTSLTIQCQVDSQVTMMFWYRQQPGQSLTLIATANQGSEATYESGFVIDKFPISRPNLTFSTLTVSNMSPEDSSIYLCSVERDEKLSFGSGTQLSVL.

This clonotype came up many times. This chain uses TRBV28 with TRBJ1-2; 9 positions match TRBD1. V lost 1 base to trimming and J lost 7 bases; unmatched junction nucleotides: 13. The CDR3 is 17 amino acids. CDR1 MDHEN and CDR2 SYDVKM come from the germline V gene. The DNA of the CDR3 is TGTGCCAGCAGTTTATCCGGTGGGATCACAGGGGGCTTTGGCTACACCTTC. It encodes CASSLSGGITGGFGYTF.

This clonotype was recorded many times. This chain links TRBV11-2 with TRBJ2-7, with a weak D call TRBD1 (6 bases). V was shortened by 5 bases and J by 4 bases, with 18 bases between the two germline ends. Germline assignment: CDR1 SGHAT and CDR2 FQNNGV. The CDR3 length is 15 residues. CDR3 nucleotide sequence: TGTGCCAGCAGCATAGCAGGTGGGGGCGGGTACGAGCAGTACTTC. It specifies CASSIAGGGGYEQYF.

This clonotype showed up just a few times. This chain links TRBV19 with TRBJ1-5; 9 bases line up with TRBD1. This CDR3 has 17 amino acids. With V trimmed by 5 bases and J by 1 base, 9 bases remained unmatched. CDR1 and CDR2 from the germline V gene are LNHDA and SQIVND (reference sequence). In DNA, the CDR3 is TGTGCCAGTAGTCTCACCGGGACAGGGTCGAGCAATCAGCCCCAGCATTTT. Translating gives CASSLTGTGSSNQPQHF.

This clonotype is classed as medium-sized. The chain joins TRBV7-3 to TRBJ2-5, with D perhaps being TRBD1 or TRBD2 (5 bases each). V lost 5 bases and J lost 1, with 14 bases in between. CDR1 is SGHTA, CDR2 FQGTGA, per germline. This CDR3 region has 15 residues. CDR3 residues: CASSLDPGPQETQYF. The DNA of the CDR3 is TGTGCCAGCAGCCTCGACCCGGGACCCCAAGAGACCCAGTACTTC.

This clonotype was detected ten times or more. The chain joins TRBV5-1 to TRBJ1-1, with D possibly matching TRBD1 (5 bases). Per the germline V gene, CDR1 is SGHRS and CDR2 is YFSETQ. Trimming stripped 0 bases from V and 1 base from J, with 10 bases between. The CDR3 covers 15 residues. The CDR3, as DNA: TGCGCCAGCAGCTTGGATCGACAGAAGAACACTGAAGCTTTCTTT. Protein sequence: CASSLDRQKNTEAFF.

This clonotype was seen a few times. The chain recombines TRBV6-2 or TRBV6-3 with TRBJ2-6; D is possibly TRBD1 or TRBD2 (5 bases each). The CDR3 is made up of 17 amino acids. V was trimmed by 8 bases and J by 0 bases, leaving 17 bases between them. Germline-derived CDR1 and CDR2 are MNHEY and SVGEGT. CDR3 protein: CASRLGGTHSGANVLTF. DNA for the CDR3: TGTGCCAGCCGCCTTGGGGGAACCCACTCTGGGGCCAACGTCCTGACTTTC.

This clonotype has at least ten counts. The rearrangement joins TRBV2 to TRBJ1-5, with a weak D call TRBD1 (5 bases). The CDR3 spans 13 residues. V was clipped by 7 bases and J by 3 bases, with 10 bases between them. Germline-derived CDR1 and CDR2 are SNHLY and FYNNEI. CDR3 loop: CASTRDLNQPQHF. In DNA form, the CDR3 reads TGTGCCAGCACCCGGGACCTCAATCAGCCCCAGCATTTT.

This clonotype was picked up many times. This chain links TRBV10-1 with TRBJ2-7; 10 bases are shared with TRBD2. The CDR3 has 14 residues. The germline gives CDR1 WNHNN, CDR2 SYGVQD (reference sequence). V trimming: 8 bases; J trimming: 0 bases; junction bases outside the gene matches: 4. CDR3 amino acids: CASSSGRASYEQYF. The CDR3 nucleotides are TGCGCCAGCTCAAGCGGGAGGGCCTCCTACGAGCAGTACTTC.

The chain links TRBV20-1 to TRBJ1-2; D may be TRBD1 (6 bases). V lost 6 bases and J lost 2, with 10 bases in between. Looked up from germline, CDR1 is DFQATT and CDR2 is SNEGSKA (reference sequence). This CDR3 region has 12 residues. CDR3 DNA sequence: TGCAGTGCCAGGACAGAGAACTATGGCTACACCTTC. Its protein is CSARTENYGYTF.

This clonotype appeared a few times. The J gene is TRBJ2-1, the V gene TRBV6-1, with 12 bases fitting TRBD2. This CDR3 is 16 amino acids long. The V and J ends lost 6 bases and 4 bases, in that order; junction bases with no gene match: 7. CDR1 and CDR2 (germline): MNHNS, SASEGT. In DNA form, the CDR3 reads TGTGCCAGCAGGCGTACCGGGACTAGCGGGTACAATGAGCAGTTCTTC. It translates to CASRRTGTSGYNEQFF.

This clonotype was seen a handful of times. V is TRBV7-2 and J is TRBJ2-2, with D unresolved. The CDR3 is 13 amino acids. Germline values: CDR1 SGHTA, CDR2 FQGNSA. Trimming pared 4 bases from V and 7 bases from J, leaving 10 bases between. The CDR3 protein is CASSSEMSGELFF. Written as DNA, the CDR3 is TGTGCCAGCAGCTCAGAAATGAGCGGGGAGCTGTTTTTT.

This clonotype has more than one count but fewer than ten. CDR3 DNA sequence: TGCGCCAGCAGCGGGGGACTAGCGGCCTCCTACGAGCAGTACTTC. It codes for CASSGGLAASYEQYF. The chain carries TRBV5-1 and TRBJ2-7, with 11 bases fitting TRBD2. The V and J ends lost 4 bases and 0 bases, in that order; junction bases with no gene match: 3. CDR3 length: 15 amino acids. The V gene's germline CDR1 is SGHRS and CDR2 YFSETQ.

In this sample, this clonotype turned up a few times. Given the absence of the conserved phenylalanine or tryptophan at the CDR3 end, a read error is likely. The chain is built from TRBV12-3 or TRBV12-4 and TRBJ1-1; D perhaps matches TRBD1 (6 bases). V lost 6 bases and J lost 4, with 12 bases in between. The CDR3 contains 13 residues. CDR3 sequence: CASSLQGSTEAFL. The CDR3 DNA reads as TGTGCCAGCAGCCTACAGGGTAGCACTGAAGCTTTCCTT.

The chain joins TRBV20-1 to TRBJ1-5; perhaps TRBD1 as D (5 bases). The V end was cut by 3 bases, the J end by 5 bases, with 20 bases between. Germline CDR1 and CDR2: DFQATT and SNEGSKA (reference sequence). CDR3 length: 16 residues. DNA of the CDR3: TGCAGTGCTAGCGGGGCAGGGCGGCTTGGGGATCAGCCCCAGCATTTT. Translation: CSASGAGRLGDQPQHF.

This rearrangement joins TRBV5-1 to TRBJ2-7, with TRBD2 as a possible D gene (5 bases). The CDR3 covers 14 residues. The V and J ends lost 0 bases and 3 bases respectively, with 10 bases between them. CDR1 is SGHRS and CDR2 is YFSETQ in the germline V gene. The CDR3 nucleotides read TGCGCCAGCAGCTTGGGACCTAGCAGCTACGAGCAGTACTTC. It is translated as CASSLGPSSYEQYF.

The V call is TRBV7-9, the J call TRBJ2-3; TRBD1 agrees at 9 bases. The J segment lost 6 bases and the V segment lost 6 bases, leaving 7 bases of the junction unmatched. Germline loops: CDR1 SEHNR, CDR2 FQNEAQ (reference sequence). The CDR3 sequence is 14 residues long. CDR3 sequence: CASSTGTGMDTQYF. As DNA, the CDR3 is TGTGCCAGCAGTACCGGGACAGGGATGGATACGCAGTATTTT.

This clonotype has ten or more counts. This chain links TRBV6-1 with TRBJ2-1, with D possibly matching TRBD2 (6 bases). Germline lookup yields CDR1 MNHNS and CDR2 SASEGT. Trimming took off 5 bases at V and 6 bases at J, with 11 bases between the two ends. There are 13 residues in the CDR3. DNA of the CDR3: TGTGCCAGCAGTACCGACGGGGGCAATGAGCAGTTCTTC. This translates into CASSTDGGNEQFF.

This clonotype appeared many times. V is TRBV15 and J is TRBJ2-5; 9 bases fit TRBD1. CDR3 length equals 15 residues. V lost 5 bases, J lost 5 bases, and 9 bases stayed unmatched. Germline V gene sequence: CDR1 LNHNV, CDR2 YYDKDF (reference sequence). The DNA for the CDR3 is TGTGCCACCAGCCGGCCGGGACAGGGAGAGGAGACCCAGTACTTC. Protein: CATSRPGQGEETQYF.

In its sample, this clonotype was seen many times. The chain carries TRBV2 and TRBJ2-2, with D perhaps TRBD2 (5 bases). Per germline, CDR1 SNHLY and CDR2 FYNNEI. V dropped 7 bases and J dropped 0 bases, with 18 bases sitting between them. The CDR3 is 17 residues long. Written as DNA, the CDR3 is TGTGCCAGCACCTTGAGGGTTCAAATAGCGAACACCGGGGAGCTGTTTTTT. It encodes CASTLRVQIANTGELFF.

The table lists this clonotype with many counts. The chain employs TRBV28 and TRBJ2-5, with D possibly being TRBD2 (6 bases). CDR1 is MDHEN, CDR2 SYDVKM, per germline. V dropped 3 bases and J dropped 7 bases, with 15 bases sitting between them. The CDR3 contains 14 residues. The CDR3 here is CASSLGLRKGTQYF. The CDR3 bases are TGTGCCAGCAGTTTGGGACTGAGGAAAGGGACCCAGTACTTC.

This clonotype was detected only a few times. V and J are TRBV29-1 and TRBJ2-2, with no clear D. V was clipped by 3 bases and J by 1 base, with 3 bases between them. This CDR3 comprises 12 residues. CDR1 is SQVTM and CDR2 is ANQGSEA in the germline V gene. The chain's CDR3 is CSVDVNTGELFF. The CDR3 DNA reads TGCAGCGTTGACGTGAACACCGGGGAGCTGTTTTTT.